The clone carrying this T cell receptor (beta chain) was picked up one time. Antigen specificity is unknown. This entry comes from a study of graft-versus-host responses after intestinal transplantation. The overall study: Multivisceral, liver-intestinal, or isolated intestinal transplants were performed in recipients. Each patient got anti-thymocyte globulin induction, then tacrolimus and steroids for around three years. Whole-study results and caveats: Recipient marrow showed GvH clones, some seen first in ileum or blood. Levels of circulating GvH clones at their peak were associated with early post-transplant HvG declines.

CDR3 size: 15 residues. The V gene end was trimmed by 5 bases and the J gene end by 6 bases; junction bases not matched to a gene: 6. Germline-derived CDR1 and CDR2 are SGHVS and FNYEAQ. The assay was immunoSEQ multiplex PCR, and TCRdb's table has in-frame clones only and misses some. The table lists some 35,000 clones, roughly 94% of them singletons. The specimen was unstimulated CD4+ T cells sorted from spleen or lymph node cells, collected before transplant. The receptor comes from a human donor who was the organ donor for an intestinal transplant. The V call is TRBV7-6, the J call TRBJ2-2; TRBD1 agrees at 10 bases. DNA for the CDR3: TGTGCCAGCAGCCCCGGGACAGGGGTGGCCGGGGAGCTGTTTTTT. It is translated as CASSPGTGVAGELFF.